These T cell receptor beta chains were read from a single sample in a study of blood T cell repertoires in COVID-19. Profiled with immunoSEQ multiplex PCR; TCRdb holds only in-frame clones, not every one. Counted here are over 350,000 clones, around nine tenths occurring once; the ten biggest clones make up 4% to 5.5%. Sequenced sample: peripheral blood. The receptors were gathered from a woman in her thirties with acute or convalescent COVID-19. CDR3s include the opening cysteine and the closing phenylalanine or tryptophan. A D gene is named only where the DNA matches it firmly. Clone size is shown for a subset of rows, as once, few, many or a class of expanded clone.

abundance	v_gene	d_gene	j_gene	CDR3nt	CDR3aa
once	TRBV3-1/TRBV3-2	.	TRBJ1-1	TGTGCCAGCAGCCTTAAGTCGGGGGGTGGCACTGAAGCTTTCTTT	CASSLKSGGGTEAFF
.	TRBV9	.	TRBJ1-2	TGTGCCAGCAGCGTAGGCCCAGGGCTTAACTATGGCTACACCTTC	CASSVGPGLNYGYTF
.	TRBV7-3	.	TRBJ2-5	TGTGCCAGCAGCGGGGGGTCGGGAGAGACCCAGTACTTC	CASSGGSGETQYF
.	TRBV2	.	TRBJ1-1	TGTGCCAGCAGTGATATTCCAGACACTGAAGCTTTCTTT	CASSDIPDTEAFF
.	TRBV15	.	TRBJ2-3	TGTGCCACCAGCAGAGATACGGCGGTAGATACGCAGTATTTT	CATSRDTAVDTQYF
.	TRBV28	TRBD1	TRBJ2-5	TGTGCCAGCAGTTCCGGACAGGGCAGGGGTCAAGAGACCCAGTACTTC	CASSSGQGRGQETQYF
few	TRBV25-1	.	TRBJ1-1	TGTGCCAGCAGTGCAGGGGTTGGTGAAGCTTTCTTT	CASSAGVGEAFF
.	TRBV9	TRBD1	TRBJ1-2	TGTGCCAGCAGCCCCCGGGACAGAGCTAACTATGGCTACACCTTC	CASSPRDRANYGYTF
.	TRBV27	.	TRBJ2-5	TGTGCCAGCAGTCTAAATCCGACAGGACAAGAGACCCAGTACTTC	CASSLNPTGQETQYF
.	TRBV5-1	TRBD2	TRBJ2-5	TGCGCCAGCAGCCCGGCCGGGACTAGCGAAGAGACCCAGTACTTC	CASSPAGTSEETQYF
.	TRBV19	.	TRBJ1-2	TGTGCCAGTAGTATCGGGACAACCTATGGCTACACCTTC	CASSIGTTYGYTF
.	TRBV4-1	.	TRBJ1-2	TGCGCCAGCAGCCAAGTGGGCCGAAACTATGGCTACACCTTC	CASSQVGRNYGYTF
.	TRBV18	TRBD1	TRBJ2-7	TGTGCCAGCTCACCCGGAGCGGGACAGGGGAACGAGCAGTACTTC	CASSPGAGQGNEQYF
.	TRBV7-9	TRBD1	TRBJ1-1	TGTGCCAGCAGCACCTGGACAGGGCGGAGGGCCTCTGAAGCTTTCTTT	CASSTWTGRRASEAFF
.	TRBV7-2	TRBD2	TRBJ2-7	TGTGCCAGCAGCTTAATGCGACTAGCGGCTTACGAGCAGTACTTC	CASSLMRLAAYEQYF
.	TRBV20-1	TRBD2	TRBJ2-7	TGCAGTGCTAGTAAGCGGGGGGGCACCTACGAGCAGTACTTC	CSASKRGGTYEQYF
.	TRBV29-1	TRBD1	TRBJ1-5	TGCAGCGCCGACGGTGGACAGGGGGGGCAGCCCCAGCATTTT	CSADGGQGGQPQHF
.	TRBV6-6	TRBD1	TRBJ2-7	TGTGCCAGCAGTTACTCCGGGACAGAATACGAGCAGTACTTC	CASSYSGTEYEQYF
.	TRBV4-1	.	TRBJ1-2	TGCGCCAGCAGCGAAGTTTTCGGCGGGGGGGCCAACTATGGCTACACCTTC	CASSEVFGGGANYGYTF
.	TRBV24-1	TRBD1	TRBJ2-2	TGTGCCACCGGGACAGGGACGAACACCGGGGAGCTGTTTTTT	CATGTGTNTGELFF
.	TRBV7-8	.	TRBJ2-1	TGTGCCAGCTTGAGTATGCCGACAGAACACAATGAGCAGTTCTTC	CASLSMPTEHNEQFF
.	TRBV29-1	.	TRBJ2-5	TGCAGCGTTGACAGGGCGGAGACCCAGTACTTC	CSVDRAETQYF
once	TRBV7-3	TRBD2	TRBJ2-3	TGTGCCAGCAGCTTATCATCGGGGAGGGGAGATACGCAGTATTTT	CASSLSSGRGDTQYF
.	TRBV24-1	.	TRBJ2-3	TGTGCCACCAGTGGCCACTCAGATACGCAGTATTTT	CATSGHSDTQYF
once	TRBV7-7	.	TRBJ2-1	TGTGCCAGCAGCTTGGGAGACAGGAGCAACAATGAGCAGTTCTTC	CASSLGDRSNNEQFF